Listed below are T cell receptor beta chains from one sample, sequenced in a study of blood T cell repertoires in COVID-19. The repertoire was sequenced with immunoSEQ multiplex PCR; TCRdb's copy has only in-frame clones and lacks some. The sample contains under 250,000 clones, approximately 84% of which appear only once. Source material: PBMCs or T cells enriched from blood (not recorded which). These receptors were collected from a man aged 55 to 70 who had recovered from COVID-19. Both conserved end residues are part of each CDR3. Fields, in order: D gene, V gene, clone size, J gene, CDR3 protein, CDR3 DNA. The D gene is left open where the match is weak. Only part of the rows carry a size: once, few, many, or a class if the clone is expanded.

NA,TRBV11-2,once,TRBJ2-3,CASSLVGVVATDTQYF,TGTGCCAGCAGCTTAGTAGGAGTAGTTGCCACAGATACGCAGTATTTT
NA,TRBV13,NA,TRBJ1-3,CASSHDRSSGNTIYF,TGTGCCAGCAGCCATGACAGAAGCTCTGGAAACACCATATATTTT
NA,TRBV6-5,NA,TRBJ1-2,CASSYSSGLGGYTF,TGTGCCAGCAGTTACTCGTCGGGGTTGGGAGGCTACACCTTC
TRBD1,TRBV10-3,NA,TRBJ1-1,CATSGTGDTEAFF,TGTGCCACCTCCGGGACAGGGGATACTGAAGCTTTCTTT
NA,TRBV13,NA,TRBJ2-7,CASSLGGGAGEQYF,TGTGCCAGCAGCTTAGGAGGGGGGGCCGGAGAGCAGTACTTC
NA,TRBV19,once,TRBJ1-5,CASRTEDSNSNQPQHF,TGTGCCAGTAGGACGGAGGACAGTAATAGCAATCAGCCCCAGCATTTT
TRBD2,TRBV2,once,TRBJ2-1,CASSDQLAGGEQFF,TGTGCCAGCAGTGATCAACTAGCGGGGGGGGAGCAGTTCTTC
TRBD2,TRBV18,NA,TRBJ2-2,CASSQTSSANTGELFF,TGTGCCAGCTCTCAGACTAGCAGCGCGAACACCGGGGAGCTGTTTTTT
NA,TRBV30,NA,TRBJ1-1,CAWSVSRGTEAFF,TGTGCCTGGAGTGTATCAAGAGGCACTGAAGCTTTCTTT
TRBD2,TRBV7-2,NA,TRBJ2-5,CASSLGTSGGVKETQYF,TGTGCCAGCAGCCTCGGGACTAGCGGGGGGGTGAAAGAGACCCAGTACTTC
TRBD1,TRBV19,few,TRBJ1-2,CASSRTGANYGYTF,TGTGCCAGTAGTAGGACAGGGGCTAACTATGGCTACACCTTC
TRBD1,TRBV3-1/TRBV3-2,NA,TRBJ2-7,CASSRNLGTVTPYEQYF,TGTGCCAGCAGCCGAAACCTAGGGACAGTTACTCCCTACGAGCAGTACTTC
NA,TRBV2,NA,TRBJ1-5,CASNLGGDNQPQHF,TGTGCCAGCAATCTGGGGGGGGACAATCAGCCCCAGCATTTT
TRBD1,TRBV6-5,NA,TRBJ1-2,CASSTGQRYGYTF,TGTGCCAGCAGTACGGGACAGCGCTATGGCTACACCTTC
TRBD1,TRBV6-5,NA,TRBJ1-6,CASSLLGTGVSPLHF,TGTGCCAGCAGTCTACTGGGGACAGGGGTCTCACCCCTCCACTTT
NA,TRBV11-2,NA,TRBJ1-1,CASSLDRDSEAFF,TGTGCCAGCAGCTTAGATCGCGACAGTGAAGCTTTCTTT
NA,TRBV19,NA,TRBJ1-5,CASSIGWSSNQPQHF,TGTGCCAGTAGTATAGGCTGGAGTAGCAATCAGCCCCAGCATTTT
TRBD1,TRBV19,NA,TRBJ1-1,CASIFSGTVAFF,TGTGCCAGTATTTTCAGTGGGACAGTAGCTTTCTTT
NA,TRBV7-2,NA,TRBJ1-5,CASSLAGGSNQPQHF,TGTGCCAGCAGCTTAGCGGGGGGAAGCAATCAGCCCCAGCATTTT
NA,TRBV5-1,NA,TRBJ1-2,CASSRLESNYGYTF,TGCGCCAGCAGCCGCCTGGAGTCCAACTATGGCTACACCTTC
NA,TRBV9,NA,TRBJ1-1,CASSAGGENTEAFF,TGTGCCAGCAGCGCCGGCGGGGAAAACACTGAAGCTTTCTTT
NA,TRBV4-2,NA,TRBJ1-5,CASSQERYNQPQHF,TGTGCCAGCAGCCAAGAGAGGTACAATCAGCCCCAGCATTTT
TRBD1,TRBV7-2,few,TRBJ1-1,CASSWTGLNTEAFF,TGTGCCAGCAGTTGGACAGGGTTGAACACTGAAGCTTTCTTT
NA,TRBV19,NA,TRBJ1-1,CASSILRDTEAFF,TGTGCCAGTAGTATATTACGGGACACTGAAGCTTTCTTT
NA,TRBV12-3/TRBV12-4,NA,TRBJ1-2,CASSLSGGYTF,TGTGCCAGCAGTTTAAGCGGAGGCTACACCTTC
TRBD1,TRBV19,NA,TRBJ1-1,CASSIPDRATEAFF,TGTGCCAGTAGTATACCCGACAGGGCCACTGAAGCTTTCTTT
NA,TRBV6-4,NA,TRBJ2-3,CASSEERRGGTDTQYF,TGTGCCAGCAGTGAAGAACGGCGGGGAGGCACGGATACGCAGTATTTT
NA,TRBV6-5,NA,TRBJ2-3,CASSSYSTDTQYF,TGTGCCAGCAGTTCCTACAGCACAGATACGCAGTATTTT
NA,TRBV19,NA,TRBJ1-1,CASSIVAGAGTEAFF,TGTGCCAGTAGTATAGTCGCGGGGGCGGGCACTGAAGCTTTCTTT
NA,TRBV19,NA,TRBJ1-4,CASSGTVNEKLFF,TGTGCCAGTAGTGGAACAGTTAATGAAAAACTGTTTTTT
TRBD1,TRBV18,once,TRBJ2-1,CASSPRDRVRDEQFF,TGTGCCAGCTCACCGCGGGACAGGGTGAGAGATGAGCAGTTCTTC
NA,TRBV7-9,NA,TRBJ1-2,CASSLTENYGYTF,TGTGCCAGCAGTTTAACAGAAAACTATGGCTACACCTTC
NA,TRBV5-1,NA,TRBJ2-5,CASSLVFGQNQETQYF,TGCGCCAGCAGCTTGGTATTCGGACAGAACCAAGAGACCCAGTACTTC
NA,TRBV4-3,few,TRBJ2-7,CASSVALDSYEQYF,TGCGCCAGCAGCGTTGCTTTGGACAGCTACGAGCAGTACTTC
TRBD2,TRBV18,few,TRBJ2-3,CASSPKGTSGGPPDTQYF,TGTGCCAGCTCACCTAAGGGTACTAGCGGGGGGCCTCCAGATACGCAGTATTTT
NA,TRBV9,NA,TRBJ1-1,CASSVVAGFGTEAFF,TGTGCCAGCAGCGTAGTAGCAGGGTTCGGCACTGAAGCTTTCTTT
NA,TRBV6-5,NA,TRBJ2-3,CASSQRRGGADTQYF,TGTGCCAGCAGCCAGAGGAGGGGTGGGGCAGATACGCAGTATTTT
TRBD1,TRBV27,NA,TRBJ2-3,CASSWGQGDTQYF,TGTGCCAGCAGCTGGGGACAGGGGGATACGCAGTATTTT
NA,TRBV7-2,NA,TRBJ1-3,CASSHAGNSFGNTIYF,TGTGCCAGCTCACATGCGGGGAACAGCTTCGGAAACACCATATATTTT
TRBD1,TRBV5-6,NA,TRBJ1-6,CASSLGQGASNSPLHF,TGTGCCAGCAGCTTGGGGCAGGGGGCTTCCAATTCACCCCTCCACTTT
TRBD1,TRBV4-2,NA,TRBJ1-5,CASSQDRGDQPQHF,TGTGCCAGCAGCCAGGACAGGGGGGATCAGCCCCAGCATTTT
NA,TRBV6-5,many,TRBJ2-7,CASSYSLDSGYEQYF,TGTGCCAGCAGTTACTCCCTGGACAGTGGGTACGAGCAGTACTTC
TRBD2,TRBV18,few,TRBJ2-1,CASSPGLAGGDEQFF,TGTGCCAGCTCACCGGGACTAGCGGGGGGCGATGAGCAGTTCTTC
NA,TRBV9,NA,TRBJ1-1,CASSVGFGGATEAFF,TGTGCCAGCAGCGTAGGGTTTGGGGGCGCGACTGAAGCTTTCTTT
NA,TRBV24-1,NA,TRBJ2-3,CATSTYSTDTQYF,TGTGCCACCAGCACTTACAGCACAGATACGCAGTATTTT
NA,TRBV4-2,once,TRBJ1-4,CASSQDGRGLETNEKLFF,TGTGCCAGCAGCCAAGATGGGCGGGGGTTAGAGACTAATGAAAAACTGTTTTTT
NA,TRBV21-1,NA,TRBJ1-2,CASSKGIREVGANYGYTF,TGTGCCAGCAGCAAGGGGATTAGGGAGGTGGGGGCTAACTATGGCTACACCTTC
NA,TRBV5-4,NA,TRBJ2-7,CASTISGTYEQYF,TGTGCCAGCACAATCTCGGGGACCTACGAGCAGTACTTC
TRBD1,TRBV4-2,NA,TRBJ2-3,CASSQLDRGADTQYF,TGTGCCAGCAGCCAATTGGACAGGGGCGCAGATACGCAGTATTTT
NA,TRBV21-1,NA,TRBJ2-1,CASSMQGRGNEQFF,TGTGCCAGCTCTATGCAGGGTCGCGGCAATGAGCAGTTCTTC
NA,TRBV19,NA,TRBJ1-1,CASRPSRGTEAFF,TGTGCCAGTAGACCGTCTAGGGGCACTGAAGCTTTCTTT
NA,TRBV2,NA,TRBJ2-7,CASSEVSGFGEQYF,TGTGCCAGCAGTGAAGTCTCGGGGTTTGGCGAGCAGTACTTC
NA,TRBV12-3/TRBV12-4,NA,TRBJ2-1,CASSPSVPEQFF,TGTGCCAGCAGCCCTAGCGTGCCTGAGCAGTTCTTC
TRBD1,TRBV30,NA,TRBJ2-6,CAWSVWSGTGGSGANVLTF,TGTGCCTGGAGTGTATGGTCCGGGACAGGGGGCTCTGGGGCCAACGTCCTGACTTTC
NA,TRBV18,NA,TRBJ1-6,CASSPPGTTRNSPLHF,TGTGCCAGCTCACCACCGGGGACTACGCGTAATTCACCCCTCCACTTT
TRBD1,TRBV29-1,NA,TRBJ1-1,CSVQGAFEAFF,TGCAGCGTTCAGGGGGCCTTTGAAGCTTTCTTT
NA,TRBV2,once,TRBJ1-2,CASITGQANYGYTF,TGTGCCAGCATCACGGGACAAGCTAACTATGGCTACACCTTC